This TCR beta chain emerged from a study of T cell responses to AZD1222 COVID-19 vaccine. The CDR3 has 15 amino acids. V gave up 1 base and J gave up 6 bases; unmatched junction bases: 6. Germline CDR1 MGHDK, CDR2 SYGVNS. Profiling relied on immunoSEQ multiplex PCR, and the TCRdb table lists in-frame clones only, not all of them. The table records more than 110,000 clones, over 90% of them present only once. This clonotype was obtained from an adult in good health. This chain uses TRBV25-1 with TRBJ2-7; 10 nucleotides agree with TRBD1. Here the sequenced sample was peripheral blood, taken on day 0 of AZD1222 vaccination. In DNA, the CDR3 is TGTGCCAGCAGTGAATGGGGACAGGGGTCCACCGAGCAGTACTTC. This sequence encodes CASSEWGQGSTEQYF.